Following are 21 T cell receptor beta chains from one sample sequenced in a study of shared clonotypes between healthy human individuals. Repertoires were generated with immunoSEQ multiplex PCR, while TCRdb's copy carries only in-frame clones and drops some. The table includes millions of clones, less than 95% detected once. In the naive CD8 group, cells lacked CD45RO and were positively selected for CCR7, so terminally differentiated effector memory CD45RA+ cells were left out. Sequenced input: naive CD8+ T cells sorted from blood. The receptors were gathered from a man younger than 30 in good health.

The rearrangement links TRBV7-2 to TRBJ2-2, with D possibly TRBD2 on 6 matching bases. Germline V gene data show CDR1 as SGHTA and CDR2 as FQGNSA. The V and J ends lost 5 bases and 0 bases respectively, with 16 bases between them. The CDR3 is 17 residues long. CDR3 bases: TGTGCCAGCAGCCCAGAGGTCGCTAGCGCGAACACCGGGGAGCTGTTTTTT. Its protein is CASSPEVASANTGELFF.

This chain joins TRBV28 and TRBJ2-7; TRBD2 agrees at 8 bases. Germline V gene sequence: CDR1 MDHEN, CDR2 SYDVKM. The junction had 5 bases not matched to a gene; V was cut back by 3 bases and J by 4 bases. The CDR3 has 14 amino acids. In DNA form, the CDR3 reads TGTGCCAGCAGTTTCGGGGGGGGTCTATACGAGCAGTACTTC. Translating it yields CASSFGGGLYEQYF.

This chain links TRBV6-4 with TRBJ2-7; D ambiguous. The CDR3 is 9 residues long. V gave up 7 bases and J gave up 2 bases, with 0 bases separating them. Germline CDR1 and CDR2: MRHNA and SNTAGT. The CDR3 DNA is TGTGCCAGCACCTACGAGCAGTACTTC. This gives the protein CASTYEQYF.

The chain is built from TRBV6-5 and TRBJ2-5; TRBD1 matches at 9 bases. Germline CDR1 reads MNHEY; CDR2 reads SVGAGI. CDR3 length: 15 residues. V lost 5 bases, J lost 2 bases, and 6 bases stayed unmatched. CDR3 nucleotides: TGTGCCAGCAGTCCCGGGACAGGGTGGCAAGAGACCCAGTACTTC. Translated, it gives CASSPGTGWQETQYF.

V gene TRBV9 combines with J gene TRBJ2-7; 11 bases are a match to TRBD1. After removal of 3 bases from V and 2 bases from J, the junction contained 4 bases not matched to a gene. CDR1 is SGDLS, CDR2 YYNGEE, per germline. CDR3 length: 15 amino acids. The CDR3, as DNA: TGTGCCAGCAGCGAGGGGACAGGGGGGACCTACGAGCAGTACTTC. It codes for CASSEGTGGTYEQYF.

Details on this clone: In the same sample, other DNA sequences code for this CDR3. The J gene is TRBJ2-2, the V gene TRBV5-1, with D unresolved. CDR3 length equals 16 residues. V lost 1 base and J 0 bases, leaving 10 bases between the germline ends. In germline, CDR1 is SGHRS, CDR2 YFSETQ. The CDR3 sequence is CASSLLADANTGELFF. The CDR3 DNA sequence: TGCGCCAGCAGCTTGTTGGCGGACGCGAACACCGGGGAGCTGTTTTTT.

V gene TRBV2 combines with J gene TRBJ1-1; 7 bases are shared with TRBD1. CDR1 and CDR2 (germline): SNHLY, FYNNEI. J lost 3 bases, V lost 3 bases, and 10 bases had no gene match. The length of the CDR3 is 16 residues. CDR3 in amino acids: CASSDEGAGVDTEAFF. The CDR3 DNA follows: TGTGCCAGCAGTGACGAGGGGGCAGGGGTGGACACTGAAGCTTTCTTT.

The rearrangement uses TRBV6-1 and TRBJ2-7, with D unclear. Germline CDR1 reads MNHNS; CDR2 reads SASEGT. The CDR3 has 11 amino acids. The V and J ends lost 6 bases and 2 bases respectively, with 5 bases between them. The CDR3 DNA reads as TGTGCCAGCAGGTCCCCCTACGAGCAGTACTTC. This codes for CASRSPYEQYF.

The chain links TRBV7-6 to TRBJ2-3; 9 nucleotides align to TRBD1. CDR3 size: 15 residues. J gave up 2 bases and V 5 bases, and 5 bases lay outside the gene matches. Per the germline V gene, CDR1 is SGHVS and CDR2 is FNYEAQ. Here the CDR3 reads CASSRQGVITDTQYF. The CDR3 DNA reads as TGTGCCAGCAGCAGACAGGGGGTAATCACAGATACGCAGTATTTT.

The CDR3 DNA follows: TGTGCCAGTAGTCCGGGTGGGGTTGAAAAACTGTTTTTT. Translated: CASSPGGVEKLFF. This sequence joins TRBV19 and TRBJ1-4; D ambiguous. The CDR3 has 13 residues. Trimming cost V 5 bases and J 7 bases, with 11 bases left between them. CDR1 and CDR2 (germline): LNHDA, SQIVND (reference sequence).

The genes are TRBV6-5 and TRBJ2-1; D gene ambiguous. V was trimmed by 3 bases and J by 0 bases, leaving 12 bases between them. The CDR3 is made up of 16 amino acids. Germline CDR1 reads MNHEY; CDR2 reads SVGAGI. CDR3 residues: CASSYGGWSSYNEQFF. The CDR3 DNA reads TGTGCCAGCAGTTATGGCGGATGGAGCTCCTACAATGAGCAGTTCTTC.

The chain couples TRBV5-4 to TRBJ1-1; no reliable D call. Germline values: CDR1 SGHNT, CDR2 YYREEE (reference sequence). This CDR3 is 14 amino acids long. Trimming removed 0 bases from V and 4 bases from J, with 10 bases in between. CDR3: CASSLGGAITEAFF. As DNA, the CDR3 is TGTGCCAGCAGCTTGGGAGGAGCGATCACTGAAGCTTTCTTT.

This clone was found once. The chain employs TRBV12-5 and TRBJ1-2; D perhaps matches TRBD1 (5 bases). The ends were cut back, 2 bases at V and 7 bases at J, with 11 bases in the middle. Per germline, CDR1 LGHNT and CDR2 FRNRAP. This CDR3 contains 13 residues. For the CDR3, the DNA is TGTGCTAGTGGTTTGTTCCCGGGGACTGGCTACACCTTC. Translated, it gives CASGLFPGTGYTF.

CDR3 DNA: TGCGCCAGCAGCTCCCGACTAGCGGGGGCCCTAATGTATACGCAGTATTTT. Its translation is CASSSRLAGALMYTQYF. The chain joins TRBV5-1 to TRBJ2-3; 12 bases fit TRBD2. The trim removed 3 bases at V and 7 bases at J, leaving 12 bases unmatched. CDR1 is SGHRS, CDR2 YFSETQ, per germline. This CDR3 is built from 17 residues.

This clone was seen a single time. The chain carries TRBV11-2 and TRBJ1-1; weak D call: TRBD1 (5 bases). The CDR3 sequence is 16 residues long. V shed 2 bases and J shed 5 bases, with 18 bases lying between them. CDR1 is SGHAT, CDR2 FQNNGV, per germline. CDR3 DNA: TGTGCCAGCAGCTTACTTCCCGGAGGCTACAGGACTGAAGCTTTCTTT. Translation gives CASSLLPGGYRTEAFF.

In its sample, this clone was seen once. The CDR3 reads CASSPREPGELFF. The CDR3 region has the DNA TGCGCCAGCAGCCCACGCGAGCCCGGGGAGCTGTTTTTT. The chain combines TRBV4-1 with TRBJ2-2; no definite D call. The ends were cut back, 4 bases at V and 6 bases at J, with 9 bases in the middle. CDR1 is MGHRA, CDR2 YSYEKL, per germline. The CDR3 totals 13 residues.

This CDR3 is CASSLEPGPGETQYF. The DNA of the CDR3 is TGTGCCAGCAGCTTAGAGCCTGGACCGGGGGAGACCCAGTACTTC. The chain employs TRBV7-6 and TRBJ2-5; TRBD2 might be the D (5 bases). Per the germline V gene, CDR1 is SGHVS and CDR2 is FNYEAQ. V was cut by 1 base and J by 5 bases, with 14 bases left in between. The CDR3 contains 15 residues.

Worth noting for this clone: This same CDR3 is encoded by further DNA sequences in the sample. Written as DNA, the CDR3 is TGTGCCAGCAGTTACCGAACAGGGTACGAGCAGTACTTC. This gives the protein CASSYRTGYEQYF. The chain links TRBV6-5 to TRBJ2-7; a weak D match, TRBD1 (6 bases). Germline values: CDR1 MNHEY, CDR2 SVGAGI. This CDR3 is 13 amino acids long. V dropped 2 bases and J dropped 4 bases, with 9 bases sitting between them.

The chain uses TRBV4-3 and TRBJ2-7, with a tentative D call TRBD1 (5 bases). Trimming removed 0 bases at V and 4 bases at J, with 10 bases between. CDR1 is LGHNA and CDR2 is YSLEER in the germline V gene. The CDR3 extends over 14 amino acids. The CDR3 spells CASSQEPREYEQYF. CDR3 sequence (DNA): TGCGCCAGCAGCCAAGAACCCAGGGAATACGAGCAGTACTTC.

The chain recombines TRBV4-1 with TRBJ1-5; the match to TRBD1 covers 7 bases. The CDR3 has 16 amino acids. Germline trimming cut 4 bases from V and 4 bases from J; bases unmatched to any gene: 10. Germline V gene lookup returns CDR1 MGHRA and CDR2 YSYEKL. The CDR3 region is CASSPLGQEVNQPQHF. CDR3 in DNA: TGCGCCAGCAGCCCACTTGGACAGGAGGTAAATCAGCCCCAGCATTTT.

The rearrangement joins TRBV4-3 to TRBJ2-7; D remains ambiguous. Germline-derived CDR1 and CDR2 are LGHNA and YSLEER. Deletions cut 4 bases from V and 0 bases from J, with 7 bases between. This CDR3 is 13 amino acids long. CDR3: CASSPENSYEQYF. DNA for the CDR3: TGCGCCAGCAGCCCCGAGAACTCCTACGAGCAGTACTTC.